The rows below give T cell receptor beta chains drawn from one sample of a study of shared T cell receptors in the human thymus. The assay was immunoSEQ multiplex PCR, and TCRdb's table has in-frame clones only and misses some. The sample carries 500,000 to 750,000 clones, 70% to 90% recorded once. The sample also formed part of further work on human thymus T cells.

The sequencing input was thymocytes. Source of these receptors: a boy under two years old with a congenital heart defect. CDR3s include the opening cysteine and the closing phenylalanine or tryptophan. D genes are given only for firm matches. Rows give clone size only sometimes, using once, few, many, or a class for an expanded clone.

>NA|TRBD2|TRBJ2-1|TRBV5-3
TGTGCCAGAAGCTTGTACTCGCGGGAGGCCGCCTACAATGAGCAGTTCTTC
CARSLYSREAAYNEQFF
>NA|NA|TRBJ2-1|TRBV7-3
TGTGCCAGCAGCCCGCTGGGAGCAAGTAATGAGCAGTTCTTC
CASSPLGASNEQFF
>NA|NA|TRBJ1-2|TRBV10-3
TGTGCCATCAGGACGACAGACTCTAACTATGGCTACACCTTC
CAIRTTDSNYGYTF
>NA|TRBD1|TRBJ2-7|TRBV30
TGTGCCTGGATGGGGGACAGGGCGGGCGAGCAGTACTTC
CAWMGDRAGEQYF
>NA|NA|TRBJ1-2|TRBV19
TGTGCCAGTAGCGTACGGCGGGGGTCGGACTATGGCTACACCTTC
CASSVRRGSDYGYTF
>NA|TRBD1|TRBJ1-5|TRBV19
TGTGCCAGTAGTACCCCAGGGGGTAGCAATCAGCCCCAGCATTTT
CASSTPGGSNQPQHF
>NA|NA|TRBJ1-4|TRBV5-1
TGCGCCAGCAGCGCCCGGACAGCCTCTAATGAAAAACTGTTTTTT
CASSARTASNEKLFF
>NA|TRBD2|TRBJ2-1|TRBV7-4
TGTGCCAGCAGCCTCCCCACAGAGCGGGAGGAGCAGTTCTTC
CASSLPTEREEQFF
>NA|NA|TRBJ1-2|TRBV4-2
TGTGCCAGCAGCCAAGCGGGGAGTAACTATGGCTACACCTTC
CASSQAGSNYGYTF
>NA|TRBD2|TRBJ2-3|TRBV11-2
TGTGCCAGCAGCTCCACTAGCGGGAGGACAGATACGCAGTATTTT
CASSSTSGRTDTQYF
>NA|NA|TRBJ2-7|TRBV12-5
TGTGCTAGTGGTTTCCCGCGGGGAAGCTCCTACGAGCAGTACTTC
CASGFPRGSSYEQYF
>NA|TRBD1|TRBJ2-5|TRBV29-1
TGCAGCGGTCGAGGGGGACAGGGGGCATTGGAGAGAGAGACCCAGTACTTC
CSGRGGQGALERETQYF
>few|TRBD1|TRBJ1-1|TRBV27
TGTGCCAGCAGTTTCGGAAGACAGGGGCAGAACACTGAAGCTTTCTTT
CASSFGRQGQNTEAFF
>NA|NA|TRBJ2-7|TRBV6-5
TGTGCCAGCAGGGTCGACAGGAGCTCCTACGAGCAGTACTTC
CASRVDRSSYEQYF
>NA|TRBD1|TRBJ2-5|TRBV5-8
TGTGCCAGCAGCCGACGGGACAGGGAAGGGACCCAGTACTTC
CASSRRDREGTQYF
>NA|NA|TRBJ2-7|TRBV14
TGTGCCAGCAGCCCGACACCCTACGAGCAGTACTTC
CASSPTPYEQYF
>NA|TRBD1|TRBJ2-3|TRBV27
TGTGCCAGCAGTCGGACAGGGGCAGATACGCAGTATTTT
CASSRTGADTQYF
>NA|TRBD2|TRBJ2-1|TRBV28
TGTGCCAGCAGTCGGGCCCCGACTAGCGGGAAAGGGTACAATGAGCAGTTCTTC
CASSRAPTSGKGYNEQFF
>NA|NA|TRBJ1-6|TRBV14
TGTGCCAGCAGCCAAGTGCAGAATTCACCCCTCCACTTT
CASSQVQNSPLHF
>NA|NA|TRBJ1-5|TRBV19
TGTGCCAGTAGTATCGGAGCAGGGGTTGGTCAGCCCCAGCATTTT
CASSIGAGVGQPQHF
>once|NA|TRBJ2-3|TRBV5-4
TGTGCCAGCAGGGGGGGAGTGGGCACAGATACGCAGTATTTT
CASRGGVGTDTQYF
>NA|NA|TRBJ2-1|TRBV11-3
TGTGCCAGCAGCCCCCAGGGACTTTCCAGCTCCTACAATGAGCAGTTCTTC
CASSPQGLSSSYNEQFF
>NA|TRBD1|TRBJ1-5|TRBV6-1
TGTGCCAGCAGTGAAGGAAGGACAGGCGACCTTTATAGCAATCAGCCCCAGCATTTT
CASSEGRTGDLYSNQPQHF
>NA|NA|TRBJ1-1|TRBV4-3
TGCGCCAGCAGCCCTCGGAGGGAGGGAACCTCAGGAGCTTTCTTT
CASSPRREGTSGAFF
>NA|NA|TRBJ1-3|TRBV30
TGTGCCTGGAGTGTACAAGGAAACACCATATATTTT
CAWSVQGNTIYF
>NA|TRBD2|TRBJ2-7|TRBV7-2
TGTGCCAGCAGCTTGGGGTTAGGGACTAGCGGGAACCCCTACGAGCAGTACTTC
CASSLGLGTSGNPYEQYF
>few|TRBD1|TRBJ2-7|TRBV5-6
TGTGCCAGCAGCCTCCGGGACAGGGACCACGAGCAGTACTTC
CASSLRDRDHEQYF
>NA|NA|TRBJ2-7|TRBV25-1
TGTGCCAGCAGTGAAAGGGGTGATATCTACGAGCAGTACTTC
CASSERGDIYEQYF
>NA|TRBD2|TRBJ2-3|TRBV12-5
TGTGCTAGTGGAGAGGGACTAGCGGGAAGAAAAATAGTTGCAGATACGCAGTATTTT
CASGEGLAGRKIVADTQYF